This T cell receptor (beta chain) was documented in a study of cytomegalovirus exposure and HLA in healthy donors. For the study at large: Early released data comprised some 91 million unique TCRs from HLA-typed donors. The study's findings and limits: Analyses of presence and absence presupposed an approximately uniform sequencing depth across donors.

This clone occurred a few times. The antigen remains undetermined. 60 Vbeta and 13 Jbeta primers were used in PCR. Clones were sequenced by immunoSEQ multiplex PCR, and TCRdb holds only the in-frame ones, with some missing. The sample lists 60,000 to 70,000 clones; 75% were seen once. V lost 2 bases and J lost 7, with 12 bases in between. CDR1 and CDR2 from the germline V gene are SGHAT and FQNNGV. This CDR3 spans 13 amino acids. Among the donors, all were healthy bone marrow donors. This TCR was recovered from a woman between 40 and 55 years old in good health and CMV-seropositive. Sequencing used PBMCs. V usage is TRBV11-2 and J usage is TRBJ2-7, with D perhaps TRBD2 (6 bases). CDR3 protein: CASSLIRAGEQYF. Here the CDR3 DNA reads TGTGCCAGCAGCTTAATAAGGGCGGGAGAGCAGTACTTC.